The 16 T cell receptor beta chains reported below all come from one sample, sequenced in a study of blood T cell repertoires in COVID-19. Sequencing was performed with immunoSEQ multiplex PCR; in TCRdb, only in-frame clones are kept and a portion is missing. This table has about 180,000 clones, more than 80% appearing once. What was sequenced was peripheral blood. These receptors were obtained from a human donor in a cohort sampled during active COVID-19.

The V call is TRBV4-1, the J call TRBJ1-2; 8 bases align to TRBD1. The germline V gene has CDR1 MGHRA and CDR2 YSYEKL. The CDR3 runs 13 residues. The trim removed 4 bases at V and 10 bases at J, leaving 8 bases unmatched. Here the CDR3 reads CASSLMDRASYTF. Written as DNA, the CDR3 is TGCGCCAGCAGCCTCATGGACAGGGCATCCTACACCTTC.

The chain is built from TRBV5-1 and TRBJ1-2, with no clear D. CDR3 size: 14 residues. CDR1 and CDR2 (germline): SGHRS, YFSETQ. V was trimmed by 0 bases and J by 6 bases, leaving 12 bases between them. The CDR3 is CASSLDGREDGYTF. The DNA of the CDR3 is TGCGCCAGCAGCTTGGACGGGAGAGAAGATGGCTACACCTTC.

The CDR3 bases are TGTGCCAGTAGTACCCTCCCGCCCCAGGGCCATGGCTACACCTTC. Protein: CASSTLPPQGHGYTF. The V gene is TRBV19, the J gene TRBJ1-2; possibly TRBD1 for D (5 bases). The CDR3 sequence is 15 residues long. Germline CDR1 is LNHDA and CDR2 is SQIVND (reference sequence). Trimming stripped 4 bases from V and 6 bases from J, with 18 bases between. The full variable domain, with the rest looked up from reference TRBV19 and TRBJ1-2, is DGGITQSPKYLFRKEGQNVTLSCEQNLNHDAMYWYRQDPGQGLRLIYYSQIVNDFQKGDIAEGYSVSREKKESFPLTVTSAQKNPTAFYLCASSTLPPQGHGYTFGSGTRLTVV.

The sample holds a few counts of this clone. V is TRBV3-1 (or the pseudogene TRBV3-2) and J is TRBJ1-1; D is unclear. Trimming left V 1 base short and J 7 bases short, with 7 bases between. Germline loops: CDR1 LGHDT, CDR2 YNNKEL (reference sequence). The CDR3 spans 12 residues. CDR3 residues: CASSQAVVEAFF. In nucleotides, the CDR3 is TGTGCCAGCAGCCAAGCGGTCGTTGAAGCTTTCTTT.

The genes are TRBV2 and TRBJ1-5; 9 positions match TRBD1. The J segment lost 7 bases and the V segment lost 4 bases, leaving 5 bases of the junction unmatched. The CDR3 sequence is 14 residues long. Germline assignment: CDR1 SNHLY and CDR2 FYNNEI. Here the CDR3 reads CASSGDRVNQPQHF. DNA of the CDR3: TGTGCCAGCAGTGGGGACAGGGTTAACCAGCCCCAGCATTTT.

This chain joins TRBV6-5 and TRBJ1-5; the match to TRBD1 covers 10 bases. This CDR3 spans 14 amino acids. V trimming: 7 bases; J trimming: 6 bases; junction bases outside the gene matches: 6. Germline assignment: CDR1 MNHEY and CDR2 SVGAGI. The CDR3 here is CASNAGTGVQPQHF. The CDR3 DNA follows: TGTGCCAGCAACGCCGGGACAGGGGTTCAGCCCCAGCATTTT.

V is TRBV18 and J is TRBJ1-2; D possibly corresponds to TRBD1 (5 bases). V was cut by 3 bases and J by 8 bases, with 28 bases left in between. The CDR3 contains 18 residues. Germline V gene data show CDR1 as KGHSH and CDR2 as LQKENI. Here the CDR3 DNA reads TGTGCCAGCTCACCCAGGGTGAGACAGCCCGGGCTTACCCCCGGCTACACCTTC. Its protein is CASSPRVRQPGLTPGYTF.

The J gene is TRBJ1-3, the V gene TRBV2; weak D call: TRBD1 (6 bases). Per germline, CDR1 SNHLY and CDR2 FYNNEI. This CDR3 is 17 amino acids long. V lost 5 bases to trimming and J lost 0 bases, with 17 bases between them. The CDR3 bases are TGTGCCAGCAGTCCCGGGGGGGGGCGCCGCTCTGGAAACACCATATATTTT. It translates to CASSPGGGRRSGNTIYF.

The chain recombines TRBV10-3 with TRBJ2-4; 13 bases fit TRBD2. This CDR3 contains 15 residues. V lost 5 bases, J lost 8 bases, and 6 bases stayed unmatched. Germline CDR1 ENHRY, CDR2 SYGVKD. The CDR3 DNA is TGTGCCATCAGTAGCACACTAGCGGGGGGGGACATTCAGTACTTC. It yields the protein CAISSTLAGGDIQYF.

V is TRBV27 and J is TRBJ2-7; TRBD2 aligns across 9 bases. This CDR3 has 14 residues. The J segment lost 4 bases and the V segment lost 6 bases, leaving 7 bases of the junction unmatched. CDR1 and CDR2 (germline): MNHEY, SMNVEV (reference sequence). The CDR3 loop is CASSPGTSFYEQYF. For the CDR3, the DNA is TGTGCCAGCAGCCCCGGGACTAGCTTTTACGAGCAGTACTTC.

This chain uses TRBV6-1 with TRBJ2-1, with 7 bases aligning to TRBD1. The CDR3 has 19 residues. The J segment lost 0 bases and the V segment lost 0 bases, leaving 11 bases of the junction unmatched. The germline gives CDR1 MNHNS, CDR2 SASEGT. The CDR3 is CASSEALPGDRSSYNEQFF. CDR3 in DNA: TGTGCCAGCAGTGAAGCACTGCCCGGGGACAGAAGCTCCTACAATGAGCAGTTCTTC.

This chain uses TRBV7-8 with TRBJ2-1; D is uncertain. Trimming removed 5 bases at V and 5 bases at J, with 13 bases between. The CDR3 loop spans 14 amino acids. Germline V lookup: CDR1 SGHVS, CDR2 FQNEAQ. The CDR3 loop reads CASSRTQADNEQFF. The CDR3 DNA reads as TGTGCCAGCAGCCGCACCCAGGCAGACAATGAGCAGTTCTTC.

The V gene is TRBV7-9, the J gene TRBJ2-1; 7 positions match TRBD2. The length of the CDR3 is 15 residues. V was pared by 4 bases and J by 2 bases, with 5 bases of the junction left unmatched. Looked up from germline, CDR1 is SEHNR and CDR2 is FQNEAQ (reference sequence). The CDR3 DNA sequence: TGTGCCAGCAGCTCGGGACTACCCACCTACAATGAGCAGTTCTTC. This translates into CASSSGLPTYNEQFF.

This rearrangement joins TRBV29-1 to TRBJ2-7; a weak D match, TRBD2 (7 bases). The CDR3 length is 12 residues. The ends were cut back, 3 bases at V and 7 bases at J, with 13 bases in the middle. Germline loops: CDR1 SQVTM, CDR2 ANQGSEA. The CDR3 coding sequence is TGCAGCGTTGACGGGGGGCCTGAAGAGCAGTACTTC. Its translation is CSVDGGPEEQYF.

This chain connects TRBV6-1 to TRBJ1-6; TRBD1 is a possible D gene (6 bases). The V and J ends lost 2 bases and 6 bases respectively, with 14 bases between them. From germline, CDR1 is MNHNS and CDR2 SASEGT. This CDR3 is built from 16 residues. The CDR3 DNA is TGTGCCAGCAGTGAACGAAGGAAACAGGGTAATTCACCCCTCCACTTT. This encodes CASSERRKQGNSPLHF.

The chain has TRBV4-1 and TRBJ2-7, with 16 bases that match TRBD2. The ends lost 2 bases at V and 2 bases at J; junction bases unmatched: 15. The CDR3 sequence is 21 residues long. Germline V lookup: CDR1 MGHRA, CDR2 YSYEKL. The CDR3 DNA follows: TGCGCCAGCAGCCAATTGATAGCCGGGACTAGCGGGGGGGAGATCCCCTACGAGCAGTACTTC. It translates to CASSQLIAGTSGGEIPYEQYF.